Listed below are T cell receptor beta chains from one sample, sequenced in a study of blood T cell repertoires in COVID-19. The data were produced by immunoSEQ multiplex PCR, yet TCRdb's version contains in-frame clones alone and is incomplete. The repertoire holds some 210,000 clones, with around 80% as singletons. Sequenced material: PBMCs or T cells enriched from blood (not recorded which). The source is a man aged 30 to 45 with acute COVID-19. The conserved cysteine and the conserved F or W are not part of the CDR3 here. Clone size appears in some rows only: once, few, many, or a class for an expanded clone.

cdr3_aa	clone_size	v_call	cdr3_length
ASSERGPLNEQF	.	TRBV5-5	12
ASTLEGGRGETQY	.	TRBV7-9	13
ASSLELAGSQETQY	.	TRBV5-1	14
ASSRLSNMNTEAF	.	TRBV18	13
ASSWGTVNGYT	.	TRBV12-3/TRBV12-4	11
ASSPPNSGEGYNEQF	few	TRBV18	15
ASRVTVSGNTIY	.	TRBV6-5	12
ASALQGAGTEAF	.	TRBV12-5	12
ASSLNGGGDAETQY	once	TRBV5-1	14
ATYGGGETEAF	.	TRBV18	11
ATSRPGTAKNIQY	.	TRBV15	13
ATSDHPGGLGEDTQY	.	TRBV24-1	15
ASSETGTPYEQY	.	TRBV9	12
ASSLIGGSGADTQY	.	TRBV5-1	14
ASSLGGRGTGELF	.	TRBV5-5	13
ASSQRLGNYGYT	.	TRBV14	12
ASSLSSGGSDTQY	.	TRBV19	13
ASSSQSGTPYGYT	.	TRBV7-9	13
ASGLDGNTEAF	.	TRBV5-1	11
ASSFPTRANVLT	once	TRBV5-1	12
ASSRDRVDGYT	.	TRBV6-5	11
ASSEALAGSYEQY	.	TRBV6-1	13
ASSFLNGGGYT	.	TRBV28	11
ASSLGRLTEAF	.	TRBV13	11
ASSKGQNSNQPQH	once	TRBV6-5	13
AVLRQDSSYEQY	many	TRBV2	12
ASSRFGGNEQF	.	TRBV3-1/TRBV3-2	11
ASSYPTGNYGYT	.	TRBV6-5	12
ASSDRRSTDTQY	.	TRBV7-2	12
ASSQRDTLRETQY	.	TRBV14	13
AISRGQPGELF	.	TRBV10-3	11
ASRLTGVQETQY	once	TRBV11-2	12
ASSVGTGGPEQY	.	TRBV5-1	12
ASSLGGGNQPQH	.	TRBV13	12
ASSYTGLVSLETQY	once	TRBV6-5	14
ASSVVLGGPQDTQY	.	TRBV9	14
ASQGLAGVETQY	.	TRBV2	12
AIRTTQGEKLF	.	TRBV10-3	11
ASSLTLGETQY	.	TRBV27	11
ASSPKGTGDLNEKLF	.	TRBV4-1	15
ASRGDSQETQY	.	TRBV3-1/TRBV3-2	11
ASSQPGTANYEQY	.	TRBV4-1	13
ASSRDTGEGNQPQH	.	TRBV21-1	14
ASTLIGDTEAF	.	TRBV7-9	11
ASSRDVLGGGELF	.	TRBV7-2	13
ASSLGRGLD	.	TRBV12-3/TRBV12-4	9
AISVDRGSYEQY	.	TRBV10-3	12
SATRGLNQY	.	TRBV20-1	9
ASSSLAPDYEQY	.	TRBV7-9	12
ASSPSGTGGGQY	.	TRBV11-3	12